This TCR beta chain emerged from a study of blood T cells in healthy people across ages. Findings of the study overall: A roughly linear fall in TCR beta diversity per million T cells was seen with increasing age.

Germline loops: CDR1 SGHRS, CDR2 YFSETQ. Trimming took off 5 bases at V and 2 bases at J, with 20 bases between the two ends. CDR3 length: 16 residues. A second about 6 to 12 cycle PCR used barcoded and J-beta primers. With 12 random nucleotides, a template-switch adaptor tagged each individual cDNA molecule. TCRdb recomputed calls from the 5' RACE reads with MiXCR, one row per CDR3 protein. The table includes about 1.7 million distinct CDR3 sequences, approximately 28% detected once. A remark on this clonotype: Its target is unknown.

The sample comprised blood. The clonotype comes from a woman aged 25-40 years in good health. The chain has TRBV5-1 and TRBJ2-7, with D possibly being TRBD1 or TRBD2 (5 bases each). CDR3 DNA sequence: TGCGCCAGCAGTCCACCGGGACGGTCGAGAACCTACGAGCAGTACTTC. Protein product: CASSPPGRSRTYEQYF.